The subject of this entry is one T cell receptor beta chain. Its antigen remains unidentified. The V end lost 3 bases, the J end lost 1 base, and 22 bases lay between the germline ends. CDR1 and CDR2 from the germline V gene are SGHRS and YFSETQ. The CDR3 runs to 18 residues. The data derive from a study of T-cell reconstitution after alpha-beta-depleted transplantation in children. Study-level findings and limits: The authors attributed T-cell counts and diversity one year after transplant mostly to newly produced T cells.

Unique molecular identifiers were used in preparing the TCRbeta library. From the PCR reads, TCRdb called clonotypes with MiXCR, one entry per CDR3 protein. The sample lists 250,000 to 300,000 distinct CDR3 sequences, about 7.3% occurring once. The sample in question was peripheral blood, obtained 360 days after TCRalphabeta/CD19-depleted stem cell transplant. The receptor comes from a female patient aged 2-15 years who had a stem cell transplant for Fanconi anemia, so the T cells may come from the graft donor. J is TRBJ1-1 and V is TRBV5-1; D is perhaps TRBD1 (5 bases). The chain's CDR3 is CASSSSDIGINWNTEAFF. The CDR3 coding sequence is TGCGCCAGCAGCTCTTCGGACATAGGGATAAACTGGAACACTGAAGCTTTCTTT.